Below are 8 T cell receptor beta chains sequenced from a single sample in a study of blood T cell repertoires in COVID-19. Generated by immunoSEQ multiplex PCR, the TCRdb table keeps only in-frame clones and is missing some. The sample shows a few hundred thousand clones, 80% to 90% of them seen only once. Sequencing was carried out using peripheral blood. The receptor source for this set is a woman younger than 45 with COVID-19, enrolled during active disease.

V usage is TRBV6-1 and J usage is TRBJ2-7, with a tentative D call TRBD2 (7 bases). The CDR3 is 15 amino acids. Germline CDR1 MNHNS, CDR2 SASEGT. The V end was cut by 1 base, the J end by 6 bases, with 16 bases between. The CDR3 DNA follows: TGTGCCAGCAGTGAAGAGTCGGGGGGCGGGATCGAGCAGTACTTC. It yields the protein CASSEESGGGIEQYF.

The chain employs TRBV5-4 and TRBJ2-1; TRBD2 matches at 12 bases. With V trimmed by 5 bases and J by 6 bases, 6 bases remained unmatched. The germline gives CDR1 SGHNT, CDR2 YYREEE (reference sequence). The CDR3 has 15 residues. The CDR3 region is CASRLAGGPINEQFF. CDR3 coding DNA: TGTGCCAGCAGGCTAGCGGGGGGGCCGATCAATGAGCAGTTCTTC.

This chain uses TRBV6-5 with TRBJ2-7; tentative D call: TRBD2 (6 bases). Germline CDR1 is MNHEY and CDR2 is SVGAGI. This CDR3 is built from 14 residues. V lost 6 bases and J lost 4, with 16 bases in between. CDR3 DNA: TGTGCCAGCAGGGGGTGGCTGGAGGGGTACGAGCAGTACTTC. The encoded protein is CASRGWLEGYEQYF.

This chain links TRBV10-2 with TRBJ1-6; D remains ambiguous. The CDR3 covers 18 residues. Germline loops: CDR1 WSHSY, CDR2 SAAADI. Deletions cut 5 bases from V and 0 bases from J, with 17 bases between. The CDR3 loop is CASSHINSKSSYNSPLHF. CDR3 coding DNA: TGCGCCAGCAGTCATATCAACTCAAAGAGCTCCTATAATTCACCCCTCCACTTT.

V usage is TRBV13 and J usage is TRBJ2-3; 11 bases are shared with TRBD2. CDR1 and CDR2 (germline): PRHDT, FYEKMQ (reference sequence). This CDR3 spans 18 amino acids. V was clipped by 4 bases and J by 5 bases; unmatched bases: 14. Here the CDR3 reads CASSSPHLSGGAQDTQYF. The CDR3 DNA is TGTGCCAGCAGCTCCCCCCACCTTAGCGGGGGGGCCCAAGATACGCAGTATTTT.

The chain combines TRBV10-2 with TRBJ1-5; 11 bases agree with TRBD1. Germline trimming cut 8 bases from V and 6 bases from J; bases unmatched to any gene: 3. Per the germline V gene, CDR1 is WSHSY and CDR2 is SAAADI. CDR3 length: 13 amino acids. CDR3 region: CASGTGGFQPQHF. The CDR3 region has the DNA TGCGCCAGCGGGACAGGGGGGTTTCAGCCCCAGCATTTT.

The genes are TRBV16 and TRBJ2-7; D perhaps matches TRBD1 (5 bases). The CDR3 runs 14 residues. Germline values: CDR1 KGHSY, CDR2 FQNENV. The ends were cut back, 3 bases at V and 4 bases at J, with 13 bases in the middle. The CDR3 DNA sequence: TGTGCCAGCAGCCACAAAGGGGTGCGGTACGAGCAGTACGTC. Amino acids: CASSHKGVRYEQYV.

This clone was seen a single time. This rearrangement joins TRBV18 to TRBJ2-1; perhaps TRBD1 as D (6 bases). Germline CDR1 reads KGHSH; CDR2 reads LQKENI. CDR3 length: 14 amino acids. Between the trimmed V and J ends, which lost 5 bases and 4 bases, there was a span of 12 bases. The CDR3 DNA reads TGTGCCAGCTCATCTCCCGGACAGTACAATGAGCAGTTCTTC. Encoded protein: CASSSPGQYNEQFF.